This entry concerns a single TCR beta chain. In the authors' workflow: Estimation of nucleated cell counts was performed using reference gene primer amplification. TCRdb's table, derived via immunoSEQ multiplex PCR, lists solely in-frame clones and lacks some. V and J calls and clone size come straight from that table; D and trimming were deduced from the DNA. The top ten clones hold about 4.8% of a sample with about 190,000 clones, 65% to 85% of them seen once. This sample is drawn from a study of blood T cell repertoires in COVID-19. Study overall: Whether acute or convalescent, the COVID-19 samples came from the United States, Italy and Spain.

CDR1 MDHEN and CDR2 SYDVKM come from the germline V gene. The CDR3 is 12 residues long. V lost 7 bases to trimming and J lost 5 bases, with 11 bases between them. This receptor was taken from a woman between 25 and 40 years old with acute or convalescent COVID-19. Input material: peripheral blood. The chain links TRBV28 to TRBJ1-1; D uncertain. The CDR3 nucleotides read TGTGCCAGCAATTCAGGCCCGACTGAAGCTTTCTTT. The encoded protein is CASNSGPTEAFF.